Listed below are T cell receptor beta chains from one sample, sequenced in a study of blood T cell repertoires in COVID-19. This table comes from immunoSEQ multiplex PCR, and its TCRdb copy is limited to in-frame clones, with some not included. The sample shows 200,000 to 250,000 clones, around 89% of them seen only once. Sample: peripheral blood. All receptors derive from a woman younger than 45 with COVID-19, enrolled during active disease. Each CDR3 is given with its conserved first and last residue. A D gene is named only where the DNA matches it firmly. Not all rows give a size; the values are once, few, many and, for expanded clones, a class.

>TRBV6-2/TRBV6-3|TRBJ1-1|-|-
TGTGCCAGCAGTTACTCGGGGGGCACTGAAGCTTTCTTT
CASSYSGGTEAFF
>TRBV6-5|TRBJ1-1|-|-
TGTGCCAGTTCGACAGGTTACAGACGGGACACTGAAGCTTTCTTT
CASSTGYRRDTEAFF
>TRBV19|TRBJ2-1|-|TRBD2
TGTGCCAGTAGTATCACTAGCGGGAGGGGCAATGAGCAGTTCTTC
CASSITSGRGNEQFF
>TRBV7-2|TRBJ2-3|-|-
TGTGCCAGCAGCCAATTTTCAGCCCTAATGCGGGTTCTGGGAGATACGCAGTATTTT
CASSQFSALMRVLGDTQYF
>TRBV3-1/TRBV3-2|TRBJ1-4|-|-
TGTGCCAGCAGCCAGTTAGGCGGACAAACCGATGCAACTAATGAAAAACTGTTTTTT
CASSQLGGQTDATNEKLFF
>TRBV11-1|TRBJ1-1|-|-
TGTGCCAGCAGCTTAGAAGTCTGGCGGCGGACTGAAGCTTTCTTT
CASSLEVWRRTEAFF
>TRBV13|TRBJ2-5|once|TRBD1
TGTGCCAGCAGCCTCCGGACAGGGGGTAAAGAGACCCAGTACTTC
CASSLRTGGKETQYF
>TRBV27|TRBJ2-1|-|TRBD1
TGTGCCAGCAGCGAACCCCGGGACAGGGGGGCCAATGAGCAGTTCTTC
CASSEPRDRGANEQFF
>TRBV28|TRBJ1-3|-|-
TGTGCCAGCAGTCAGGGTATCTCTGGAAACACCATATATTTT
CASSQGISGNTIYF
>TRBV7-2|TRBJ2-2|-|TRBD1
TGTGCCAGCAGCTTAATTGGACAGGGGTTTCCCGGGGAGCTGTTTTTT
CASSLIGQGFPGELFF
>TRBV13|TRBJ2-2|-|TRBD2
TGTGCCAGCAGCCAGCGGACTAGCGGGAGGGCCGGGACCGGGGAGCTGTTTTTT
CASSQRTSGRAGTGELFF
>TRBV5-1|TRBJ2-3|-|-
TGCGCCAGCAGCCTGGAGGGCTCCCGGATGGAGGCAGATACGCAGTATTTT
CASSLEGSRMEADTQYF
>TRBV28|TRBJ2-5|-|-
TGTGCCAGCAGGCATGAGCTCCAAGAGACCCAGTACTTC
CASRHELQETQYF
>TRBV7-9|TRBJ1-2|-|TRBD1
TGTGCCAGCAGCTCAGCGCACTGGACAGGGGATTACTATGGCTACACCTTC
CASSSAHWTGDYYGYTF
>TRBV18|TRBJ2-1|-|TRBD2
TGTGCCAGCTCACCAAGCTTATTTGAAACGGCCGGGACTAGCGGGGAAAATGAGCAGTTCTTC
CASSPSLFETAGTSGENEQFF
>TRBV7-2|TRBJ1-2|-|-
TGTGCCAGCAGCTTAGTCGGGGTTGTCTTGTATTATGGCTACACCTTC
CASSLVGVVLYYGYTF
>TRBV29-1|TRBJ2-3|once|TRBD2
TGCAGCGTCCCCAGGGTGGCTAGCGGGGGGTTCACAGATACGCAGTATTTT
CSVPRVASGGFTDTQYF
>TRBV20-1|TRBJ2-3|-|-
TGCAGTGCTAGTGAGCGTAGCACAGATACGCAGTATTTT
CSASERSTDTQYF
>TRBV28|TRBJ2-4|-|-
TGTGCCAGCAGGTTACAGGGTTTAGCCAAAAACATTCAGTACTTC
CASRLQGLAKNIQYF
>TRBV19|TRBJ1-5|-|-
TGTGCCAGTAGTATCACAGATGATAGCAATCAGCCCCAGCATTTT
CASSITDDSNQPQHF
>TRBV19|TRBJ2-5|-|TRBD1
TGTGCCAGTAGTACGACAGGGACCCAAGAGACCCAGTACTTC
CASSTTGTQETQYF
>TRBV27|TRBJ2-1|-|TRBD2
TGTGCCAGCAGTTTATTCCTGGGGAGGGGAAGGTACAATGAGCAGTTCTTC
CASSLFLGRGRYNEQFF
>TRBV6-5|TRBJ1-5|-|TRBD1
TGTGCCAGCAGACCAGACAGGGAACGCCAGCCCCAGCATTTT
CASRPDRERQPQHF
>TRBV7-2|TRBJ1-2|-|TRBD1
TGTGCCAGCAGCTCATTACAGGGGACCTGGTCCCTACACTATGGCTACACCTTC
CASSSLQGTWSLHYGYTF
>TRBV2|TRBJ2-1|-|-
TGTGCCAGCAAAAGGGAGACAGGTCAAAGCTCCTACAATGAGCAGTTCTTC
CASKRETGQSSYNEQFF
>TRBV6-5|TRBJ2-1|-|TRBD1
TGTGCCAGCAGTTACCGTCCCGGGACAGGGGGCAGTGAGCAGTTCTTC
CASSYRPGTGGSEQFF
>TRBV4-3|TRBJ2-1|-|-
TGCGCCAGCAGCCAAGAGGGGGGGGCCCCCTACAATGAGCAGTTCTTC
CASSQEGGAPYNEQFF
>TRBV11-2|TRBJ2-1|once|TRBD2
TGTGCCAGCAGCCCTACTAGCGGGGGGTACAATGAGCAGTTCTTC
CASSPTSGGYNEQFF
>TRBV29-1|TRBJ1-2|-|TRBD1
TGCAGCGTTGATGACAGGGTCTCTGGCTACACCTTC
CSVDDRVSGYTF
>TRBV5-1|TRBJ2-3|-|TRBD2
TGCGCCAGCAGCTTGGCCGGGCGGGGGGGCACAGATACGCAGTATTTT
CASSLAGRGGTDTQYF
>TRBV25-1|TRBJ2-5|-|TRBD1
TGTGCCAGCAGTGACAGGACAGGGGTAGGGGCCCAGTACTTC
CASSDRTGVGAQYF
>TRBV5-6|TRBJ2-3|-|TRBD2
TGTGCCAGCAGCTTGGCGTTGCGGGGGGATACGCAGTATTTT
CASSLALRGDTQYF
>TRBV9|TRBJ2-2|-|TRBD2
TGTGCCAGCAGCCCAGCGGGGGTGGCTACCGGGGAGCTGTTTTTT
CASSPAGVATGELFF
>TRBV19|TRBJ2-1|-|TRBD1
TGTGCCAGTAGACCGGGACAGACCTCCTACAATGAGCAGTTCTTC
CASRPGQTSYNEQFF
>TRBV5-1|TRBJ1-2|-|TRBD1
TGCGCCAGCAGCTCTCGACAGGGGGATGGCTACACCTTC
CASSSRQGDGYTF
>TRBV10-3|TRBJ1-3|-|-
TGTGCCATCGGGGGGGGTAGTGGAAACACCATATATTTT
CAIGGGSGNTIYF
>TRBV21-1|TRBJ2-3|-|-
TGTGCCAGCAGCAAAGGAGCGGCAGCAACAGATACGCAGTATTTT
CASSKGAAATDTQYF
>TRBV19|TRBJ2-1|-|TRBD2
TGTGCCAGTACGGTTGGGGGGGACTACAATGAGCAGTTCTTC
CASTVGGDYNEQFF
>TRBV11-2|TRBJ2-2|-|-
TGTGCCAGCAGCCCTTCAACTATTCTCCACGCCGGGGAGCTGTTTTTT
CASSPSTILHAGELFF
>TRBV19|TRBJ2-6|-|-
TGTGCCACTGGGACACGGCCCCTGATCTCTGGGGCCAACGTCCTGACTTTC
CATGTRPLISGANVLTF
>TRBV18|TRBJ1-3|-|-
TGTGCCAGCTCACGCACAGGCGCTGGAAACACCATATATTTT
CASSRTGAGNTIYF
>TRBV6-5|TRBJ1-1|-|TRBD1
TGTGCCAGCAGTATACAGGGGGGGGCTGAAGCTTTCTTT
CASSIQGGAEAFF